This is a list of T cell receptor beta chains from one sample in a study of OX40 agonist ivuxolimab in advanced cancers. Clones were sequenced by immunoSEQ multiplex PCR, and TCRdb holds only the in-frame ones, with some missing. The sample includes about 79,000 clones, approximately 84% seen only once; the top ten take roughly 0.5%. Here the sequenced sample was CD4+ or CD8+ T cells sorted from blood, taken in a trial of the OX40 agonist ivuxolimab. These TCRs come from an adult with an advanced solid tumor such as melanoma, head and neck, liver or kidney cancer. Both conserved end residues are part of each CDR3. D genes are given only for firm matches. Clone size is stated in some rows and not others, as once, few, many or a class when expanded.

abundance	d_gene	v_gene	j_gene	CDR3aa	CDR3nt
once	NA	TRBV29-1	TRBJ1-5	CSVGGRVGQPQHF	TGCAGCGTTGGGGGCAGGGTCGGCCAGCCCCAGCATTTT
NA	NA	TRBV28	TRBJ1-1	CASSLPGTEAFF	TGTGCCAGCAGTTTACCGGGCACTGAAGCTTTCTTT
NA	NA	TRBV28	TRBJ1-2	CASSWWGYGYTF	TGTGCCAGCAGTTGGTGGGGATATGGCTACACCTTC
NA	NA	TRBV28	TRBJ1-5	CASSPRQDKSGGNQPQHF	TGTGCCAGCAGTCCTCGACAGGACAAATCCGGGGGCAATCAGCCCCAGCATTTT
NA	NA	TRBV19	TRBJ2-4	CASSMNRADLSPHIQYF	TGTGCCAGTAGTATGAATAGGGCAGACCTAAGTCCCCACATTCAGTACTTC
NA	NA	TRBV6-6	TRBJ2-7	CASRRDIAYEQYF	TGTGCCAGCAGACGGGACATCGCCTACGAGCAGTACTTC
NA	NA	TRBV5-1	TRBJ2-3	CASSLDAFGHTDTQYF	TGCGCCAGCAGCTTGGATGCCTTCGGGCACACAGATACGCAGTATTTT
NA	NA	TRBV20-1	TRBJ2-1	CSARLDEQFF	TGCAGTGCCCGCTTAGATGAGCAGTTCTTC
few	TRBD2	TRBV19	TRBJ2-1	CASSTGLAVHEQFF	TGTGCCAGTAGTACCGGACTAGCGGTGCATGAGCAGTTCTTC
NA	NA	TRBV5-1	TRBJ2-7	CASSFGDLSHEQYF	TGCGCCAGCAGCTTTGGGGACTTATCCCACGAGCAGTACTTC
NA	NA	TRBV6-1	TRBJ2-7	CASRGADGDEQYF	TGTGCCAGCAGAGGCGCGGACGGGGACGAGCAGTACTTC
NA	NA	TRBV19	TRBJ1-1	CASSPRTANTEAFF	TGTGCCAGTAGTCCTAGGACAGCGAACACTGAAGCTTTCTTT
NA	NA	TRBV27	TRBJ1-1	CASSWRLNTEAFF	TGTGCCAGCAGTTGGAGGTTGAACACTGAAGCTTTCTTT